Listed below are T cell receptor beta chains from one sample, sequenced in a study of cytomegalovirus exposure and HLA in healthy donors. Here immunoSEQ multiplex PCR was the method, and the copy in TCRdb shows in-frame clones only, minus some. In the table there are over 150,000 clones, 75% to 90% of which are singletons. Sequenced input: PBMCs. These receptors were collected from a boy aged 2 to 10 in good health and CMV-seronegative. The conserved cysteine and the conserved F or W are not part of the CDR3 here. Each record gives: V gene, J gene, CDR3 protein.

TRBV30,TRBJ2-2,AWRFSIAGLNTGELF
TRBV18,TRBJ1-3,ASSPRGDGNTIY
TRBV19,TRBJ2-1,ASSDLRSGRAYNEQF
TRBV30,TRBJ2-1,AWRAGGYEQF
TRBV18,TRBJ1-2,ASSPPYRGQGYGYT
TRBV5-6,TRBJ2-5,ASSLGRGAQETQY
TRBV11-3,TRBJ2-2,ASSLSSQGAGELF
TRBV11-1,TRBJ2-1,ASSARGTSQF
TRBV30,TRBJ2-1,AWADYGRFPYNEQF
TRBV7-8,TRBJ2-5,ASRPGTGGFGETQY
TRBV5-6,TRBJ1-3,ASHRINSGNTIY
TRBV19,TRBJ2-2,ASSPGGLAGAGELF
TRBV6-5,TRBJ1-1,ASSHRGNTEAF
TRBV7-9,TRBJ1-4,ASSWGGTNEKLF
TRBV5-5,TRBJ1-2,ASSRGWDYGYT
TRBV6-6,TRBJ2-7,ASSPSGRASYEQY
TRBV6-5,TRBJ2-5,ASSSGQVHQETQY
TRBV7-7,TRBJ2-1,ASSLAGGEQF
TRBV4-2,TRBJ2-7,ASSHKKEGRGVEQY
TRBV30,TRBJ1-2,AWSVLDRGGYT
TRBV7-2,TRBJ2-2,ASSYEAGELF
TRBV21-1,TRBJ1-1,ARTVYEAF
TRBV9,TRBJ1-1,ASSSTGQGLDTEAF
TRBV7-9,TRBJ2-7,ASSSFRDTNYEQY
TRBV19,TRBJ2-1,ASSIESGGPKFNEQF
TRBV7-2,TRBJ1-6,ASSLVGTGTNSPLH
TRBV7-9,TRBJ2-5,ASSYTSGREKTQY
TRBV7-8,TRBJ2-5,ASSLGGGTQY
TRBV5-1,TRBJ2-3,ASSLSSITDTQY
TRBV11-2,TRBJ1-2,ASSLGAVDYGYT
TRBV18,TRBJ2-7,ASSPRSGRDEQY
TRBV30,TRBJ1-5,AWSSLSSNQPQH
TRBV28,TRBJ1-4,ASSFTRQGRNEKLF
TRBV4-1,TRBJ2-2,ASSQEAYGGARTGELF
TRBV30,TRBJ1-5,AWSRGSGQGLNQPQH
TRBV18,TRBJ1-1,ASSPPTTGGSEAF
TRBV6-5,TRBJ1-1,ASTPITMNTEAF
TRBV2,TRBJ1-2,ASSGGEGYT
TRBV14,TRBJ1-1,ASSQGQGRNTEAF